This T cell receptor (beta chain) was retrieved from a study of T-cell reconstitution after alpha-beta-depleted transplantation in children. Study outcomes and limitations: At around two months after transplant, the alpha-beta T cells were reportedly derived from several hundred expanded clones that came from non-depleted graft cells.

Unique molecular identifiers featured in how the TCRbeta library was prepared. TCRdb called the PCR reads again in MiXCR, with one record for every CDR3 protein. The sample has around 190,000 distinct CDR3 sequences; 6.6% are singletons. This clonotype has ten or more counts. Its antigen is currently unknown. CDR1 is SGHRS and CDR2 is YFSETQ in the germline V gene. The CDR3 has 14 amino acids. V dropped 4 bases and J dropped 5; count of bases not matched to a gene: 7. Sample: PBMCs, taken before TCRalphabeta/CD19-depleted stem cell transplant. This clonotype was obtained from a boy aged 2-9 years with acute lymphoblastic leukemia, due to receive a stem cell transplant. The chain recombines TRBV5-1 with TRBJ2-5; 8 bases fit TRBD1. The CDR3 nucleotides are TGCGCCAGCAGCGTCGACAGGGGTAGCGAGACCCAGTACTTC. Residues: CASSVDRGSETQYF.